This TCR beta chain was sequenced during a study of shared clonotypes between healthy human individuals. Study-level findings and limits: Memory subsets generally showed lower estimated richness than naive subsets. Clonotype sharing across donors was expected to vary with sequencing depth.

At the deep level, the assay was run. Sorted-subset replicate PCRs used 200 ng DNA, around 27,000 T cell genomes. Assay used: immunoSEQ multiplex PCR; TCRdb lists only in-frame clones, some missing. The table records some 2,100,000 clones, under 95% of them present only once. Concerning this clone: Its antigen is not identified.

CD45RO negativity and positive selection for CCR7 defined naive CD8 cells, a population that excluded terminally differentiated effector memory CD45RA+ cells. The ends were cut back, 6 bases at V and 6 bases at J, with 14 bases in the middle. CDR3 length: 13 amino acids. The germline CDR1 and CDR2 sequences are MNHNS and SASEGT. V and J are TRBV6-1 and TRBJ1-1; tentative D call: TRBD1 (5 bases). Sequencing was carried out using naive CD8+ T cells from PBMCs. The TCR was taken from a man aged 18 to 29 in good health. Some clones in this sample may be carry-over from other donors' samples. The CDR3 sequence is CASRPAWGPEAFF. The CDR3 DNA is TGTGCCAGCAGGCCAGCCTGGGGACCTGAAGCTTTCTTT.